This T cell receptor (beta chain) was identified during a study of blood T cells in healthy people across ages. Study-wide points: Unsorted PBMCs prevented conclusive naive versus antigen-experienced comparison. Greater diversity and more naive CD4+ cells were seen in long-lived donors than in aged donors.

Each sample yielded at least 5 micrograms of PBMC total RNA. A few counts support this clonotype. The antigen remains undetermined. Primers used in a second PCR of about 6 to 12 cycles were a sample-barcoded 5' primer and a J-beta primer mix. From each sample, at least 3 million paired-end reads containing CDR3 were obtained. TCRdb recomputed calls from the 5' RACE reads with MiXCR, one row per CDR3 protein. The profile covers around 1,700,000 distinct CDR3 sequences, with over 25% appearing a single time and 7.7% taken by the ten largest. This receptor was obtained from a woman aged 25-40 years in good health. Specimen: blood.

As DNA, the CDR3 is TGTGCCTGGACCCTAGGGCTAGCGGGAGGGCCTTACAATGAGCAGTTCTTC. Residues: CAWTLGLAGGPYNEQFF. This chain uses TRBV30 with TRBJ2-1, with TRBD2 matching 12 bases. Trimming at V came to 4 bases and at J to 4 bases, leaving 11 bases not matched to a gene. Per germline, CDR1 GTSNPN and CDR2 SVGIG (reference sequence). The CDR3 runs to 17 residues.